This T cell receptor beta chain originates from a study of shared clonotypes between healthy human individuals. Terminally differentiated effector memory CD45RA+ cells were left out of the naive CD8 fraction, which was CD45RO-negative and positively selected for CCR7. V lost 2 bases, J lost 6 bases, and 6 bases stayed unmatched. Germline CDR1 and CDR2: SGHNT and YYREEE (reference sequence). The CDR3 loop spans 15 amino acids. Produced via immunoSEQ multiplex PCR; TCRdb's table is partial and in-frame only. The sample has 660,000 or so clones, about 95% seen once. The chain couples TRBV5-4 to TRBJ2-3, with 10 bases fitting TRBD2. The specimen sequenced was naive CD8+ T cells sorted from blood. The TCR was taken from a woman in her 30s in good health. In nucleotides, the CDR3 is TGTGCCAGCAGCTTTAGCGGGGGGCGGCGGGATACGCAGTATTTT. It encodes CASSFSGGRRDTQYF. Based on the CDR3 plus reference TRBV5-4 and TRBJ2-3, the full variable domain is ETGVTQSPTHLIKTRGQQVTLRCSSQSGHNTVSWYQQALGQGPQFIFQYYREEENGRGNFPPRFSGLQFPNYSSELNVNALELDDSALYLCASSFSGGRRDTQYFGPGTRLTVL.